Sequencing of this T cell receptor (beta chain) was carried out in a study of graft-versus-host responses after intestinal transplantation. Study-wide context: Recipients underwent multivisceral, liver-intestinal, or isolated intestinal transplants. Recipients across the board were started on anti-thymocyte globulin induction, then kept on tacrolimus and steroids for 2 to 4 years.

Measured with immunoSEQ multiplex PCR; TCRdb has only the in-frame clones, and not every one. The table shows approximately 100,000 clones, with under 95% occurring only once. As concerns this clone: What it binds is not known.

Whole-study results and caveats: GvH clone levels peaked in circulation, and this peak was associated with early post-transplant HvG declines. Researchers found GvH clones in recipient marrow, and some showed up first in ileum or blood.

This CDR3 has 13 amino acids. Trimming removed 3 bases from V and 2 bases from J, with 6 bases in between. CDR1 and CDR2 from the germline V gene are MNHEY and SMNVEV (reference sequence). V and J are TRBV27 and TRBJ2-3; D gene unclear. Sequencing used unstimulated CD8+ T cells sorted from spleen or lymph node cells, obtained before intestinal transplant. The TCR sequence derives from a human donor who received an intestinal transplant. The CDR3 DNA is TGTGCCAGCAGTTTGATCGCCACAGATACGCAGTATTTT. This translates into CASSLIATDTQYF.